This T cell receptor beta chain came from a study of identical twins. One entry per CDR3 protein results from TCRdb running MiXCR on the 5' RACE reads. The sample has approximately 1.8 million distinct CDR3 sequences; about 30% are singletons. This clonotype was counted only a few times. Germline CDR1 and CDR2: MNHNS and SASEGT. This CDR3 has 12 amino acids. V gave up 2 bases and J gave up 10 bases, with 11 bases separating them. This clonotype was obtained from a newborn girl in good health. Source material: cord blood. The chain employs TRBV6-1 and TRBJ1-2; possibly TRBD1 for D (5 bases). CDR3 DNA: TGTGCCAGCAGTGAAAGGGGCCTAACCTACACCTTC. This gives the protein CASSERGLTYTF.